This entry lists 24 T cell receptor beta chains sequenced from one sample in a study of T cell repertoires in breast cancer. Paired alpha-beta TCRs of CD8+ T cells were analyzed by expanded emulsion RT-PCR. A second nested PCR with blocking oligonucleotides suppressed unpaired genes. TCRdb re-called the emulsion pairing reads through MiXCR, storing one row per CDR3 protein. The data show tens of thousands of distinct CDR3 sequences, with less than 55% seen just once and roughly 60% held by the top ten. The sample comprised CD8+ T cells. Receptor source: a pool of human donors with breast cancer or a healthy control (not recorded which).

This chain links TRBV3-1 with TRBJ2-2; D is undetermined. Trimming took 2 bases from V and 5 from J, leaving 6 bases between them. This CDR3 has 13 residues. The V gene's germline CDR1 is LGHDT and CDR2 YNNKEL (reference sequence). CDR3 loop: CASSQYLTGELFF. The CDR3 DNA sequence: TGTGCCAGCAGCCAATACCTAACCGGGGAGCTGTTTTTT.

The genes are TRBV6-5 and TRBJ1-4, with 8 bases fitting TRBD1. J was trimmed by 5 bases and V by 1 base; bases with no gene match: 9. The CDR3 loop spans 17 amino acids. Germline CDR1 MNHEY, CDR2 SVGAGI. The CDR3 loop is CASSYYGTGRGNEKLFF. DNA for the CDR3: TGTGCCAGCAGTTACTATGGGACAGGAAGGGGGAATGAAAAACTGTTTTTT.

The chain recombines TRBV4-1 with TRBJ1-1; tentative D call: TRBD1 (5 bases). Looked up from germline, CDR1 is MGHRA and CDR2 is YSYEKL. CDR3 length equals 16 residues. V shed 4 bases and J shed 0 bases, with 15 bases lying between them. DNA of the CDR3: TGCGCCAGCAGCCCCACCCATGGGGGTCTGAACACTGAAGCTTTCTTT. Its translation is CASSPTHGGLNTEAFF.

V is TRBV12-3 or TRBV12-4 and J is TRBJ1-3, with TRBD1 identical over 7 bases. The CDR3 loop spans 15 amino acids. V was clipped by 3 bases and J by 3 bases; unmatched bases: 5. This CDR3 is CASSLAGGYGNTIYF. In nucleotides, the CDR3 is TGTGCCAGCAGTTTGGCAGGGGGTTATGGAAACACCATATATTTT.

This clonotype was detected only a few times. The genes are TRBV7-2 and TRBJ2-7, with 11 nucleotides matching TRBD2. CDR1 SGHTA and CDR2 FQGNSA come from the germline V gene. This CDR3 has 14 amino acids. V was clipped by 6 bases and J by 2 bases; unmatched bases: 3. The CDR3 protein is CASRSSGGPYEQYF. CDR3 in DNA: TGTGCCAGCAGATCTAGCGGGGGGCCCTACGAGCAGTACTTC. Variable domain in full (rest from reference TRBV7-2 and TRBJ2-7): GAGVSQSPSNKVTEKGKDVELRCDPISGHTALYWYRQSLGQGLEFLIYFQGNSAPDKSGLPSDRFSAERTGGSVSTLTIQRTQQEDSAVYLCASRSSGGPYEQYFGPGTRLTVT.

The genes are TRBV27 and TRBJ2-7; D is uncertain. Germline CDR1 and CDR2: MNHEY and SMNVEV (reference sequence). V was shortened by 5 bases and J by 0 bases, with 11 bases between the two germline ends. CDR3 size: 14 residues. In DNA form, the CDR3 reads TGTGCCAGCAGTCGACGACTGGACTCCTACGAGCAGTACTTC. It translates to CASSRRLDSYEQYF.

The rearrangement links TRBV7-2 to TRBJ2-7, with D maybe TRBD2 (5 bases). Trimming left V 1 base short and J 7 bases short, with 17 bases between. From germline, CDR1 is SGHTA and CDR2 FQGNSA. This CDR3 contains 15 residues. The CDR3 loop reads CASSLGLGSPGEQYF. The CDR3 DNA sequence: TGTGCCAGCAGCTTAGGACTTGGGTCCCCGGGGGAGCAGTACTTC.

This clonotype was found many times. This chain joins TRBV12-3 or TRBV12-4 and TRBJ2-3, with 8 bases matching TRBD1. The CDR3 loop spans 15 amino acids. V lost 5 bases to trimming and J lost 2 bases; unmatched junction nucleotides: 6. The CDR3 region has the DNA TGTGCCAGCAGTCCGGACAGGGCCCTCACAGATACGCAGTATTTT. Translation gives CASSPDRALTDTQYF.

This chain uses TRBV6-1 with TRBJ2-1, with TRBD2 identical over 14 bases. The J segment lost 9 bases and the V segment lost 5 bases, leaving 9 bases of the junction unmatched. The V gene's germline CDR1 is MNHNS and CDR2 SASEGT. The CDR3 totals 16 residues. Here the CDR3 reads CASSLGLAGGIGEQFF. Here the CDR3 DNA reads TGTGCCAGCAGTCTCGGACTAGCGGGGGGAATTGGTGAGCAGTTCTTC.

This clonotype was counted at least ten times. The V gene is TRBV28, the J gene TRBJ2-7; 10 bases align to TRBD1. Per the germline V gene, CDR1 is MDHEN and CDR2 is SYDVKM. V lost 7 bases and J lost 5; bases outside the gene matches: 11. This CDR3 spans 15 amino acids. The DNA for the CDR3 is TGTGCCAGCAACCCAAGGGACAGGGGCCCCCACGAGCAGTACTTC. Protein sequence: CASNPRDRGPHEQYF.

Of note for this clonotype: Given the absence of the conserved phenylalanine or tryptophan at the CDR3 end, a read error is likely. This chain links TRBV7-2 with TRBJ1-3; the match to TRBD1 covers 9 bases. The CDR3 is made up of 14 amino acids. The V gene's germline CDR1 is SGHTA and CDR2 FQGNSA. J lost 4 bases, V lost 5 bases, and 3 bases had no gene match. The CDR3 reads CASSPQGAGNTIYS. The DNA of the CDR3 is TGTGCCAGCAGCCCACAGGGGGCCGGAAACACCATATATTCT.

The sample holds a few counts of this clonotype. The chain couples TRBV28 to TRBJ2-1; no clear D. The CDR3 totals 12 residues. The germline V gene has CDR1 MDHEN and CDR2 SYDVKM. V shed 3 bases and J shed 5 bases, with 5 bases lying between them. The CDR3 bases are TGTGCCAGCAGTTTCTGGGACAATGAGCAGTTCTTC. Translation gives CASSFWDNEQFF. The variable domain in full, with the rest retrieved from reference TRBV28 and TRBJ2-1, is DVKVTQSSRYLVKRTGEKVFLECVQDMDHENMFWYRQDPGLGLRLIYFSYDVKMKEKGDIPEGYSVSREKKERFSLILESASTNQTSMYLCASSFWDNEQFFGPGTRLTVL.

This clonotype was counted once. With a much larger clone just one base away, this may be a read error. The J gene is TRBJ1-1, the V gene TRBV27, with 8 positions matching TRBD1. Losses at the gene ends were 7 bases for V and 7 bases for J; bases not matched to a gene: 14. In germline, CDR1 is MNHEY, CDR2 SMNVEV (reference sequence). The CDR3 totals 15 residues. The CDR3 loop is CASTPSPGGSNEAFF. The CDR3 coding sequence is TGTGCCAGCACTCCAAGTCCAGGGGGCTCCAATGAAGCTTTCTTT.

This clonotype was recorded a few times. The chain has TRBV5-1 and TRBJ2-3; D might be TRBD2 (5 bases). V was cut by 4 bases and J by 0 bases, with 9 bases left in between. CDR3 length: 14 residues. Germline lookup yields CDR1 SGHRS and CDR2 YFSETQ. The CDR3 DNA reads TGCGCCAGCAGCAATTGGAGGAGCACAGATACGCAGTATTTT. As protein: CASSNWRSTDTQYF.

This clonotype showed up many times. The rearrangement uses TRBV6-1 and TRBJ2-1; the match to TRBD1 covers 10 bases. The CDR3 is made up of 15 amino acids. Germline V gene sequence: CDR1 MNHNS, CDR2 SASEGT. V gave up 6 bases and J gave up 3 bases; unmatched junction bases: 5. The CDR3: CASRKDRGGYNEQFF. The DNA for the CDR3 is TGTGCCAGCAGGAAGGACAGGGGGGGCTACAATGAGCAGTTCTTC.

This clonotype was counted only a few times. The V call is TRBV2, the J call TRBJ1-5; no firm D call. Per germline, CDR1 SNHLY and CDR2 FYNNEI. This CDR3 contains 15 residues. The V end was cut by 3 bases, the J end by 10 bases, with 19 bases between. The CDR3 spells CASSDSQTSSRPQHF. The CDR3 DNA is TGTGCCAGCAGTGACTCTCAGACAAGCAGTAGACCCCAGCATTTT.

The J gene is TRBJ2-7, the V gene TRBV3-1; a weak D match, TRBD2 (6 bases). V was shortened by 4 bases and J by 4 bases, with 20 bases between the two germline ends. CDR3 size: 16 residues. CDR1 LGHDT and CDR2 YNNKEL come from the germline V gene (reference sequence). CDR3 in amino acids: CASSRRRGGPSYEQYF. The CDR3 coding sequence is TGTGCCAGCAGCCGAAGAAGGGGAGGCCCCTCTTACGAGCAGTACTTC.

This clonotype occurred a few times. This rearrangement joins TRBV29-1 to TRBJ2-3, with D possibly matching TRBD2 (6 bases). Trimming cost V 7 bases and J 4 bases, with 9 bases left between them. This CDR3 has 11 residues. CDR1 is SQVTM, CDR2 ANQGSEA, per germline. CDR3 in amino acids: CSGLGADTQYF. CDR3 bases: TGCAGCGGACTAGGGGCAGATACGCAGTATTTT.

Comment on this clonotype: Possible read error: a much larger clone is one base away. The genes are TRBV25-1 and TRBJ2-7, with D possibly being TRBD1 (6 bases). The V gene's germline CDR1 is MGHDK and CDR2 SYGVNS. V lost 4 bases and J lost 1, with 14 bases in between. The CDR3 runs to 15 residues. In nucleotides, the CDR3 is TGTGCCAGCAGTGGATCTGGGGGCAGGTCCTACGAGCAGTACTTC. Protein: CASSGSGGRSYEQYF.

Concerning this clonotype: A much larger clone is a single base away; this may be a read error. The gene calls are TRBV4-2 and TRBJ2-1, with 9 bases aligning to TRBD2. The length of the CDR3 is 15 residues. CDR1 is LGHNA and CDR2 is YNFKEQ in the germline V gene. This CDR3 reads CASSRGLAFGDDQFF. For the CDR3, the DNA is TGTGCCAGCAGCCGCGGACTAGCGTTCGGGGATGATCAGTTCTTC.

Worth noting for this clonotype: One base away lies a much larger clone, so this may be a sequencing read error. The chain is built from TRBV25-1 and TRBJ2-1; a possible D gene is TRBD1 (5 bases). The V end was cut by 8 bases, the J end by 7 bases, with 21 bases between. The CDR3 contains 15 residues. Germline V CDR1 and CDR2: MGHDK, SYGVNS. The CDR3 DNA follows: TGTGCCAGCCGTGCGGCAGGGCTAGGCTCTAATGAGCAGTTCTTC. Residues: CASRAAGLGSNEQFF.

The V call is TRBV5-1, the J call TRBJ2-3; 13 positions agree with TRBD2. Germline lookup yields CDR1 SGHRS and CDR2 YFSETQ. The CDR3 length is 17 residues. V shed 5 bases, J shed 2 bases, and the junction held 8 bases outside the gene matches. CDR3 region: CASSRRTSGGLTDTQYF. CDR3 coding DNA: TGCGCCAGCAGTCGACGGACTAGCGGGGGCCTCACAGATACGCAGTATTTT.

This rearrangement joins TRBV4-2 to TRBJ2-1, with 14 bases that match TRBD2. Germline V gene sequence: CDR1 LGHNA, CDR2 YNFKEQ. V shed 5 bases and J 10 bases; nucleotides not matched to a gene: 13. This CDR3 is 17 amino acids long. The CDR3 loop reads CASSSGTSGGTSMEQFF. The DNA for the CDR3 is TGTGCCAGCAGCTCCGGGACTAGCGGGGGCACCTCAATGGAGCAGTTCTTC.

The V gene is TRBV7-9, the J gene TRBJ1-2; 9 bases match TRBD1. Per germline, CDR1 SEHNR and CDR2 FQNEAQ (reference sequence). The CDR3 has 16 residues. V lost 4 bases and J lost 4; bases outside the gene matches: 10. The CDR3 region is CASSSNPGQGGYGYTF. In DNA form, the CDR3 reads TGTGCCAGCAGCTCCAATCCGGGACAGGGTGGCTATGGCTACACCTTC.